These 14 T cell receptor beta chains share one sample of origin, sequenced in a study of blood T cell repertoires in COVID-19. TCRdb keeps only in-frame clones here, not all; method: immunoSEQ multiplex PCR. The sample contains 200,000 to 300,000 clones, just under 90% of which appear only once. Material for sequencing was PBMCs or T cells enriched from blood (not recorded which). Receptor source: a man aged 50-59 years who had been exposed to COVID-19.

The chain uses TRBV5-1 and TRBJ2-7; D remains ambiguous. The CDR3 is made up of 13 amino acids. Germline V gene lookup returns CDR1 SGHRS and CDR2 YFSETQ. V was cut by 2 bases and J by 4 bases, with 10 bases left in between. Here the CDR3 reads CASSFNTDYEQYF. The DNA of the CDR3 is TGCGCCAGCAGCTTCAACACAGATTACGAGCAGTACTTC.

In this sample, this clone turned up once. CDR3 region: CATSDFTSGRDEQFF. CDR3 in DNA: TGTGCCACCAGTGATTTTACTAGCGGGAGGGATGAGCAGTTCTTC. The rearrangement uses TRBV24-1 and TRBJ2-1; TRBD2 agrees at 13 bases. Germline assignment: CDR1 KGHDR and CDR2 SFDVKD. This CDR3 has 15 amino acids. V gave up 1 base and J gave up 8 bases; unmatched junction bases: 1.

The chain is built from TRBV10-3 and TRBJ2-1; tentatively, D is TRBD2 (6 bases). This CDR3 comprises 17 residues. The V gene's germline CDR1 is ENHRY and CDR2 SYGVKD. V was pared by 4 bases and J by 5 bases, with 21 bases between. The CDR3 loop reads CAISVREGGVTDNEQFF. Written as DNA, the CDR3 is TGTGCCATCAGTGTCCGAGAGGGAGGTGTGACCGACAATGAGCAGTTCTTC.

V usage is TRBV6-5 and J usage is TRBJ2-7; D may be TRBD1 (7 bases). There are 15 residues in the CDR3. Between the trimmed V and J ends, which lost 6 bases and 2 bases, there was a span of 17 bases. Germline-derived CDR1 and CDR2 are MNHEY and SVGAGI. This chain's CDR3 is CASSLRGDAAYEQYF. In nucleotides, the CDR3 is TGTGCCAGCAGCCTCAGGGGGGACGCTGCCTACGAGCAGTACTTC.

The chain couples TRBV28 to TRBJ1-2, with unresolved D. V lost 2 bases and J lost 4, with 11 bases in between. The CDR3 extends over 14 amino acids. Germline lookup yields CDR1 MDHEN and CDR2 SYDVKM. CDR3 nucleotides: TGTGCCAGCAGTTTAGAATGGGCCGTCTATGGCTACACCTTC. Its translation: CASSLEWAVYGYTF.

The V and J genes are TRBV6-4 and TRBJ1-6, with D perhaps TRBD1 (6 bases). V was clipped by 3 bases and J by 10 bases, with 10 bases between them. This CDR3 has 13 amino acids. Germline V gene data show CDR1 as MRHNA and CDR2 as SNTAGT. In DNA form, the CDR3 reads TGTGCCAGCAGTGAACAGGGTGGGTCACCCCTCCACTTT. Translating it yields CASSEQGGSPLHF.

The chain has TRBV5-4 and TRBJ1-5; 9 bases fit TRBD1. CDR3 length equals 15 residues. Germline CDR1 reads SGHNT; CDR2 reads YYREEE (reference sequence). Losses at the gene ends were 3 bases for V and 5 bases for J; bases not matched to a gene: 6. The CDR3 nucleotides are TGTGCCAGCAGCTCCGGACAGGGGAAGGATCAGCCCCAGCATTTT. Its protein is CASSSGQGKDQPQHF.

This clone turned up a few times. The rearrangement links TRBV5-1 to TRBJ2-3; D is unclear. CDR1 and CDR2 (germline): SGHRS, YFSETQ. The CDR3 loop spans 11 amino acids. V was shortened by 4 bases and J by 2 bases, with 2 bases between the two germline ends. CDR3 protein: CASSHTDTQYF. In DNA, the CDR3 is TGCGCCAGCAGCCACACAGATACGCAGTATTTT.

V is TRBV11-2 and J is TRBJ1-1; 7 bases fit TRBD1. Germline loops: CDR1 SGHAT, CDR2 FQNNGV. Unmatched junction bases numbered 9, after V lost 6 bases and J lost 2 bases. The CDR3 contains 15 residues. The CDR3 sequence is CASSGVGTVNTEAFF. As DNA, the CDR3 is TGTGCCAGCAGTGGAGTCGGGACAGTTAACACTGAAGCTTTCTTT.

This clone occurred once. The chain couples TRBV3-1 (or the pseudogene TRBV3-2) to TRBJ2-1; 9 bases map to TRBD2. Germline V gives CDR1 LGHDT, CDR2 YNNKEL (reference sequence). This CDR3 is built from 16 residues. Trimming cost V 2 bases and J 10 bases; bases outside gene matches: 12. The CDR3 region has the DNA TGTGCCAGCAGCCAAAGTTCTAGCGGGGCCTTCGGGGAGCAGTTCTTC. Encoded protein: CASSQSSSGAFGEQFF.

This clone showed up just a few times. The V and J genes are TRBV5-1 and TRBJ1-2; D might be TRBD1 (5 bases). Trimming left V 1 base short and J 4 bases short, with 11 bases between. This CDR3 spans 14 amino acids. The germline CDR1 and CDR2 sequences are SGHRS and YFSETQ. The CDR3 protein is CASSLSQGPYGYTF. The CDR3 coding sequence is TGCGCCAGCAGCTTGTCGCAGGGCCCCTATGGCTACACCTTC.

V and J are TRBV6-6 and TRBJ2-5; D might be TRBD2 (6 bases). CDR3 size: 13 residues. The V gene's germline CDR1 is MNHNY and CDR2 SVGAGI (reference sequence). V lost 6 bases to trimming and J lost 2 bases, with 10 bases between them. Written as DNA, the CDR3 is TGTGCCAGCAGCCTACTAGCTCAAGAGACCCAGTACTTC. The encoded protein is CASSLLAQETQYF.

This clone showed up just once. The chain employs TRBV10-3 and TRBJ2-1, with 10 bases lining up with TRBD2. V shed 2 bases and J 8 bases; nucleotides not matched to a gene: 12. CDR3 length: 17 residues. Per the germline V gene, CDR1 is ENHRY and CDR2 is SYGVKD. The CDR3 DNA reads as TGTGCCATCAGTGAGGGGGAAGAGCTAGCGGGAGACCATGAGCAGTTCTTC. It specifies CAISEGEELAGDHEQFF.

For this clone: Other DNA sequences in the sample encode the same CDR3. The chain links TRBV5-1 to TRBJ2-6; D may be TRBD1 (5 bases). V lost 2 bases to trimming and J lost 1 base, with 7 bases between them. The CDR3 totals 15 residues. The germline V gene encodes CDR1 SGHRS and CDR2 YFSETQ. CDR3 loop: CASSFTGSGANVLTF. Written as DNA, the CDR3 is TGCGCCAGCAGCTTTACAGGATCTGGGGCCAACGTCCTGACTTTC. Filled out from reference TRBV5-1 and TRBJ2-6, the complete variable domain reads KAGVTQTPRYLIKTRGQQVTLSCSPISGHRSVSWYQQTPGQGLQFLFEYFSETQRNKGNFPGRFSGRQFSNSRSEMNVSTLELGDSALYLCASSFTGSGANVLTFGAGSRLTVL.